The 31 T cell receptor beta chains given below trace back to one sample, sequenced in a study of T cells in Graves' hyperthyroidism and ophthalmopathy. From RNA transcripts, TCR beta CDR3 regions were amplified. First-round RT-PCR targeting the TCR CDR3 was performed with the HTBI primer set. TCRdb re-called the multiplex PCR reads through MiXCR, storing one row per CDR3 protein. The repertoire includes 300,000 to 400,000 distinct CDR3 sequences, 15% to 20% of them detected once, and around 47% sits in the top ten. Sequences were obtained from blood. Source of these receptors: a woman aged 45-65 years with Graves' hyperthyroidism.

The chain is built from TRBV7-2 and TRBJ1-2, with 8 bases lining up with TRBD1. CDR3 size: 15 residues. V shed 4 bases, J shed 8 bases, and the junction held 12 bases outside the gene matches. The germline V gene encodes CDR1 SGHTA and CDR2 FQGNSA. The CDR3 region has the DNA TGTGCCAGCAGCTCTTCAGGGGGCGCCCCGGGGGGCTACACCTTC. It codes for CASSSSGGAPGGYTF.

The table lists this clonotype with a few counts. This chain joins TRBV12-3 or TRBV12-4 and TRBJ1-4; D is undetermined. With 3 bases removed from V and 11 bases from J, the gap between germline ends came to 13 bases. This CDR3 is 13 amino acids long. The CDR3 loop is CASSLQEALKLFF. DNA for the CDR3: TGTGCCAGCAGTTTGCAGGAGGCGTTGAAACTGTTTTTT.

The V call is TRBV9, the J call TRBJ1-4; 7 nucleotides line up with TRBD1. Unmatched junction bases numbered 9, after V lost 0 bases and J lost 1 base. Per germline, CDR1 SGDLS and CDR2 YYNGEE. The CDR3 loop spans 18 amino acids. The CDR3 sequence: CASSVDSGQLGTNEKLFF. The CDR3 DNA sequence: TGTGCCAGCAGCGTAGATTCGGGACAGTTGGGAACTAATGAAAAACTGTTTTTT.

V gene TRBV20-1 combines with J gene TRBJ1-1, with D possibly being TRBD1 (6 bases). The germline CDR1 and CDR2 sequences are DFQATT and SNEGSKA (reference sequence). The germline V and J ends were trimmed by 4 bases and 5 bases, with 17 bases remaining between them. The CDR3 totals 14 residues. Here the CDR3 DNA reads TGCAGTGCTACCGACAGGCGTGCACGAACTGAAGCTTTCTTT. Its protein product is CSATDRRARTEAFF.

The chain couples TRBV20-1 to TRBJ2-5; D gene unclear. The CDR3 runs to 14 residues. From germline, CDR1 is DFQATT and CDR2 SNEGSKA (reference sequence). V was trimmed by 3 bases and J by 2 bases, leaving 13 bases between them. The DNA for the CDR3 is TGCAGTGCTAGGGTATCCGAAATACAAGAGACCCAGTACTTC. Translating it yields CSARVSEIQETQYF.

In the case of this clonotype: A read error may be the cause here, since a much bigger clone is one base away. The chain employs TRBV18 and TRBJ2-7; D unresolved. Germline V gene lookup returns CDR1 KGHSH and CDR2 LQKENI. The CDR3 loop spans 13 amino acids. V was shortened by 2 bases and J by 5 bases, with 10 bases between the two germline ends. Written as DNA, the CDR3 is TGTGCCAGCTCACCAGGCAGGCCTCACGAGCAGTACGTC. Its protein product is CASSPGRPHEQYV.

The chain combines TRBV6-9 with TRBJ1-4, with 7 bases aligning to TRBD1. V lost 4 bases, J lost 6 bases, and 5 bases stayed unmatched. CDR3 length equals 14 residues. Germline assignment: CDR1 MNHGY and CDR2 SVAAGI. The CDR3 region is CASSSKGADEKLFF. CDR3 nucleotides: TGTGCCAGCAGTTCCAAGGGGGCGGATGAAAAACTGTTTTTT.

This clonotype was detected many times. The CDR3 coding sequence is TGTGCCAGCAGCTCCCCGGGGGACACCAAAAACATTCAGTACTTC. It translates to CASSSPGDTKNIQYF. The V gene is TRBV13, the J gene TRBJ2-4, with D tentatively TRBD1 or TRBD2 (6 bases each). V was clipped by 4 bases and J by 2 bases, with 12 bases between them. The CDR3 runs to 15 residues. Germline CDR1 reads PRHDT; CDR2 reads FYEKMQ (reference sequence).

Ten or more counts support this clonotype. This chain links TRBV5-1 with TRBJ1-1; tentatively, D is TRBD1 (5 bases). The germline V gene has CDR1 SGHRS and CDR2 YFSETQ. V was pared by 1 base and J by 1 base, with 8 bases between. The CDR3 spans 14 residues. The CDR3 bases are TGCGCCAGCAGCTTGTTGGGGGGGAACACTGAAGCTTTCTTT. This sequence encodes CASSLLGGNTEAFF.

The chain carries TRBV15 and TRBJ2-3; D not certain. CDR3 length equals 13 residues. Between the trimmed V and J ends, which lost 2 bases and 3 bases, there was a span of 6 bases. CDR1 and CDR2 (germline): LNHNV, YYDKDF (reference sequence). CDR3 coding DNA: TGTGCCACCAGCAGATCTTCTACAGATACGCAGTATTTT. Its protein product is CATSRSSTDTQYF.

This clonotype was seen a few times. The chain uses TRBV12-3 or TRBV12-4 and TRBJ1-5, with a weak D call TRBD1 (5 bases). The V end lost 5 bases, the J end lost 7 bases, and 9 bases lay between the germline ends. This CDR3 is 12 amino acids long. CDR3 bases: TGTGCCAGCAGTGAGGGACGACAGCCCCAGCATTTT. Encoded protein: CASSEGRQPQHF.

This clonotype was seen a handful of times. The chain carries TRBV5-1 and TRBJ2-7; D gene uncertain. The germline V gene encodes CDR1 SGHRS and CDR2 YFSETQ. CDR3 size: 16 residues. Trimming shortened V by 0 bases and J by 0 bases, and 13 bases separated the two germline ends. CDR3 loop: CASSLGPSQSSYEQYF. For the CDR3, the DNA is TGCGCCAGCAGCTTGGGCCCCTCACAATCCTCCTACGAGCAGTACTTC.

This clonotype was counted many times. Here the CDR3 DNA reads TGTGCCAGCAGCCAAGATCCCGGGGAGCTGTTTTTT. This sequence encodes CASSQDPGELFF. The rearrangement uses TRBV3-1 and TRBJ2-2; D unresolved. Germline loops: CDR1 LGHDT, CDR2 YNNKEL (reference sequence). V was trimmed by 0 bases and J by 6 bases, leaving 2 bases between them. This CDR3 is 12 amino acids long.

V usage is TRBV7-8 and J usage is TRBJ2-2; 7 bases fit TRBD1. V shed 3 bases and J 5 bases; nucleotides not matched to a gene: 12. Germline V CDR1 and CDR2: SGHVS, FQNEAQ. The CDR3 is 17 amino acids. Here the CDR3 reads CASSLRYGTDHTGELFF. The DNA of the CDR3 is TGTGCCAGCAGCTTGCGTTATGGGACAGATCATACCGGGGAGCTGTTTTTT.

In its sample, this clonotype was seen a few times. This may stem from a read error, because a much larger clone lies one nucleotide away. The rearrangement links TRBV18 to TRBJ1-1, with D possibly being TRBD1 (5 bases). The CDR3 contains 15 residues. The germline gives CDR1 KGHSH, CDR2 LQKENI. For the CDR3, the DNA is TGTGCCAGCTCACCAATCAACAGGATGAACACTGAAGCTCTCTTT. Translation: CASSPINRMNTEALF.

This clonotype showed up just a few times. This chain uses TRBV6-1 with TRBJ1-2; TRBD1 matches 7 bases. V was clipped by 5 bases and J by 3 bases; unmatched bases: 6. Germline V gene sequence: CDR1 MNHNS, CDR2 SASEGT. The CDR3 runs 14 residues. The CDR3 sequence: CASSFTGTDYGYTF. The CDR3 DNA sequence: TGTGCCAGCAGTTTTACCGGGACAGACTATGGCTACACCTTC.

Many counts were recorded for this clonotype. The CDR3 reads CASSPEGGNTEAFF. In DNA, the CDR3 is TGCGCCAGCAGCCCCGAGGGGGGGAACACTGAAGCTTTCTTT. The chain joins TRBV4-1 to TRBJ1-1; perhaps TRBD1 as D (6 bases). CDR1 and CDR2 from the germline V gene are MGHRA and YSYEKL. This CDR3 is built from 14 residues. The V and J ends lost 4 bases and 1 base respectively, with 10 bases between them.

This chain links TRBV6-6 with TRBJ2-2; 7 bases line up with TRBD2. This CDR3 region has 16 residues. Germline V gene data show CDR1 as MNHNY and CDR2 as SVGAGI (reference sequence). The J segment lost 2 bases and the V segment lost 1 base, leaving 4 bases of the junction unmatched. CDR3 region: CASSYWLAENTGELFF. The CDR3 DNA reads TGTGCCAGCAGTTACTGGCTAGCGGAAAACACCGGGGAGCTGTTTTTT.

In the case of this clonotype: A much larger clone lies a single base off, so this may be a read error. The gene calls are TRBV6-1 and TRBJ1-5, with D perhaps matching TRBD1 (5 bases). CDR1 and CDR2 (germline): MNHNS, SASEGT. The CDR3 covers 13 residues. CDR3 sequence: CVSRETDNQPQHF. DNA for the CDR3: TGTGTCAGCAGGGAGACAGACAATCAGCCCCAGCATTTT.

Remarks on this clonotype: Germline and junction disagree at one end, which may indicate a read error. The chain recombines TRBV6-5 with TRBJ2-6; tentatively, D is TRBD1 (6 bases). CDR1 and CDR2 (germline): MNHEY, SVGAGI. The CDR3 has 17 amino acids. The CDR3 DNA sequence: TGTGCCAGCAGTTCCGGGACACCCGTCTCTGGGGCCAACGTCCCGACTTTC. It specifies CASSSGTPVSGANVPTF.

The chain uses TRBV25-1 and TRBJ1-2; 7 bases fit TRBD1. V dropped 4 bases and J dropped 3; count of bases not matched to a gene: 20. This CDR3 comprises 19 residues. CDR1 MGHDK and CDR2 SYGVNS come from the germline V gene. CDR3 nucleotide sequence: TGTGCCAGCAGTGGTCAAGACCATGGTAGGGGGCTCTGGGACTATGGCTACACCTTC. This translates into CASSGQDHGRGLWDYGYTF.

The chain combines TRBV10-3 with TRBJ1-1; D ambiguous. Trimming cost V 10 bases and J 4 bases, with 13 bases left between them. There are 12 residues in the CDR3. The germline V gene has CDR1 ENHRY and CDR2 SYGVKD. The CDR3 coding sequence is TGTGCCAGCGCGGAGGAGAGCACTGAAGCTTTCTTT. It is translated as CASAEESTEAFF.

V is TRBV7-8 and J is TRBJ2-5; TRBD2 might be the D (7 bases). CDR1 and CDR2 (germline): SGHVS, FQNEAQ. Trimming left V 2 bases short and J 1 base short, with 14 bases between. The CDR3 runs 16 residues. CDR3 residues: CASSLYEGGIQETQYF. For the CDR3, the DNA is TGTGCCAGCAGCTTATATGAGGGGGGGATCCAAGAGACCCAGTACTTC.

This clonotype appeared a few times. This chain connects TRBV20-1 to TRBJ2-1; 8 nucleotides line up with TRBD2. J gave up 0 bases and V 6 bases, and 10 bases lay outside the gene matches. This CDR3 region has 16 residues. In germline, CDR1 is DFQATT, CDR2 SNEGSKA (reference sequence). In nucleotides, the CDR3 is TGCAGTGCCAATCACCCCAGCGGGAGCTCCTACAATGAGCAGTTCTTC. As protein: CSANHPSGSSYNEQFF.

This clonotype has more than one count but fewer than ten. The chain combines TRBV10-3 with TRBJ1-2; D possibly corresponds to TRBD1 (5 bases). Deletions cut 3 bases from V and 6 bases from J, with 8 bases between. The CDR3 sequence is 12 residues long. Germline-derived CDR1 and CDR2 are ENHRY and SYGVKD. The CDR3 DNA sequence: TGTGCCATCAGTGACGGGGGAAATGGCTACACCTTC. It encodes CAISDGGNGYTF.

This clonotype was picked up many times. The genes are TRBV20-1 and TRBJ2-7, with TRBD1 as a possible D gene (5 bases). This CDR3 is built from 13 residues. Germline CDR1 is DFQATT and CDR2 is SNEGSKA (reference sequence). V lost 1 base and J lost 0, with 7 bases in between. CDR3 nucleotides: TGCAGTGCTAGAGCACAGGACTCCTACGAGCAGTACTTC. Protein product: CSARAQDSYEQYF.

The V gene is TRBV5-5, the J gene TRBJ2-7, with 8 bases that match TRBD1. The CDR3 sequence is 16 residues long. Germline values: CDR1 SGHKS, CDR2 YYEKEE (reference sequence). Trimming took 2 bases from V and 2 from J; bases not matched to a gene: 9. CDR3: CASSLTRWTGTYEQYF. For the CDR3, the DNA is TGTGCCAGCAGCTTAACGAGATGGACAGGGACCTACGAGCAGTACTTC. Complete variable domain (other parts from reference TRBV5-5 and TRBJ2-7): DAGVTQSPTHLIKTRGQQVTLRCSPISGHKSVSWYQQVLGQGPQFIFQYYEKEERGRGNFPDRFSARQFPNYSSELNVNALLLGDSALYLCASSLTRWTGTYEQYFGPGTRLTVT.

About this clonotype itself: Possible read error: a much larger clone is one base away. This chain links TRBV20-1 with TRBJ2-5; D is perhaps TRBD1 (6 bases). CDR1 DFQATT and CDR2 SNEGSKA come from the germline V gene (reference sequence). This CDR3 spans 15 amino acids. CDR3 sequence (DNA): TGCAGTGCTAGCGATAGTGGACAGACCCAAGTGACCCAGTACTTC. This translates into CSASDSGQTQVTQYF.

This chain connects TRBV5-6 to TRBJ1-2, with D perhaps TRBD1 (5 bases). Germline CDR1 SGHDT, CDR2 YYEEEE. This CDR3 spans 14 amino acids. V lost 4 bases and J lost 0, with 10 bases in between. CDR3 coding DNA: TGTGCCAGCAGCCCGGACAAAGCTAACTATGGCTACACCTTC. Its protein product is CASSPDKANYGYTF.

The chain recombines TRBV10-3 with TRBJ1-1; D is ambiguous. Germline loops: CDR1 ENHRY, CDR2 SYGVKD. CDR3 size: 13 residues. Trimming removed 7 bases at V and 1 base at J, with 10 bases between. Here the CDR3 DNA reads TGTGCCATCAAATTAAGGGAGAACACTGAAGCTTTCTTT. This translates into CAIKLRENTEAFF.

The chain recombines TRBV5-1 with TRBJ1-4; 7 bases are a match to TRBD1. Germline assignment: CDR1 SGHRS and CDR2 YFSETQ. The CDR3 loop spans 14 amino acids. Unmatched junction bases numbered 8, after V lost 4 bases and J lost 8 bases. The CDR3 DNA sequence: TGCGCCAGCAGCGTTGACAGGGTGGCCGAAAAACTGTTTTTT. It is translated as CASSVDRVAEKLFF. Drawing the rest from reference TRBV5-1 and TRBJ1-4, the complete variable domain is KAGVTQTPRYLIKTRGQQVTLSCSPISGHRSVSWYQQTPGQGLQFLFEYFSETQRNKGNFPGRFSGRQFSNSRSEMNVSTLELGDSALYLCASSVDRVAEKLFFGSGTQLSVL.